These 10 T cell receptor beta chains came from one sample sequenced in a study of OX40 agonist ivuxolimab in advanced cancers. Library method: the immunoSEQ multiplex PCR assay. The source is immuneACCESS, and TCRdb retained only in-frame sequences with V and J called. Part of the clones is not carried over; for the studies checked, unresolved V genes explain less than half of this, and the remainder is unexplained. The sample contains under 45,000 clones, approximately 82% of them found a single time. The ten largest clones take up approximately 22% of the sample. The input for sequencing was CD4+ or CD8+ T cells sorted from blood, taken in a trial of the OX40 agonist ivuxolimab. These receptors all stem from an adult with an advanced solid tumor such as melanoma, head and neck, liver or kidney cancer.

This chain connects TRBV7-2 to TRBJ2-3; unclear D gene. The ends were cut back, 3 bases at V and 0 bases at J, with 10 bases in the middle. Germline V gene data show CDR1 as SGHTA and CDR2 as FQGNSA. CDR3 length equals 15 residues. The CDR3 loop is CASSFGQTSTDTQYF. The CDR3 DNA follows: TGTGCCAGCAGCTTCGGGCAAACTAGCACAGATACGCAGTATTTT. The full variable domain, rest sourced from reference TRBV7-2 and TRBJ2-3, is GAGVSQSPSNKVTEKGKDVELRCDPISGHTALYWYRQSLGQGLEFLIYFQGNSAPDKSGLPSDRFSAERTGGSVSTLTIQRTQQEDSAVYLCASSFGQTSTDTQYFGPGTRLTVL.

The CDR3 loop is CASSLVGLSNQPQHF. The CDR3 coding sequence is TGTGCCAGCAGCTTAGTGGGATTGAGCAATCAGCCCCAGCATTTT. The chain joins TRBV7-8 to TRBJ1-5; no firm D call. Per the germline V gene, CDR1 is SGHVS and CDR2 is FQNEAQ. The CDR3 spans 15 residues. V gave up 1 base and J gave up 1 base, with 8 bases separating them.

The CDR3 DNA reads as TGTGCCAGCAGCAACGGACTAGCGGGAGTGGGAGATACGCAGTATTTT. Its protein product is CASSNGLAGVGDTQYF. The genes are TRBV7-3 and TRBJ2-3, with 13 bases aligning to TRBD2. Looked up from germline, CDR1 is SGHTA and CDR2 is FQGTGA. Trimming removed 5 bases from V and 5 bases from J; junction bases left unmatched: 7. The CDR3 totals 16 residues.

V gene TRBV27 combines with J gene TRBJ2-7; D call uncertain. V lost 2 bases and J 4 bases, leaving 6 bases between the germline ends. Germline V CDR1 and CDR2: MNHEY, SMNVEV (reference sequence). This CDR3 is built from 12 residues. In DNA form, the CDR3 reads TGTGCCAGCAGTTTAAACAAGTACGAGCAGTACTTC. It specifies CASSLNKYEQYF.

The genes are TRBV7-9 and TRBJ2-3; D not resolved. The V end lost 4 bases, the J end lost 6 bases, and 17 bases lay between the germline ends. This CDR3 is 15 amino acids long. The germline V gene has CDR1 SEHNR and CDR2 FQNEAQ (reference sequence). The CDR3 region is CASSSLRSYGDTQYF. CDR3 coding DNA: TGTGCCAGCAGCTCCCTTAGATCCTACGGGGATACGCAGTATTTT.

The J gene is TRBJ2-7, the V gene TRBV10-3, with no clear D. The V and J ends lost 2 bases and 2 bases respectively, with 10 bases between them. The CDR3 runs 14 residues. Germline assignment: CDR1 ENHRY and CDR2 SYGVKD. The chain's CDR3 is CAISEGRGAYEQYF. CDR3 bases: TGTGCCATCAGTGAGGGAAGAGGAGCCTACGAGCAGTACTTC.

V and J are TRBV11-3 and TRBJ2-1, with D possibly matching TRBD1 (5 bases). The CDR3 is 12 residues long. Germline V gives CDR1 SGHNT, CDR2 YENEEA. Trimming removed 5 bases from V and 10 bases from J, with 12 bases in between. CDR3: CASSTIGVEQFF. CDR3 DNA: TGTGCCAGCAGCACCATAGGGGTCGAGCAGTTCTTC.

The V call is TRBV13, the J call TRBJ2-1; maybe TRBD1 (6 bases). The CDR3 covers 17 residues. Trimming removed 4 bases at V and 4 bases at J, with 20 bases between. The V gene's germline CDR1 is PRHDT and CDR2 FYEKMQ (reference sequence). CDR3 sequence reads: CASSSDLTGARYNEQFF. The CDR3 bases are TGTGCCAGCAGCTCGGACCTGACAGGCGCCAGGTACAATGAGCAGTTCTTC.

V usage is TRBV11-2 and J usage is TRBJ2-1; no clear D. This CDR3 has 13 amino acids. V lost 5 bases and J lost 1, with 6 bases in between. CDR1 is SGHAT and CDR2 is FQNNGV in the germline V gene. CDR3 nucleotide sequence: TGTGCCAGCAGCACTCAATCCTACAATGAGCAGTTCTTC. It translates to CASSTQSYNEQFF.

This sequence joins TRBV7-9 and TRBJ2-3, with D uncertain. CDR3 size: 17 residues. Germline CDR1 is SEHNR and CDR2 is FQNEAQ (reference sequence). Trimming stripped 6 bases from V and 0 bases from J, with 19 bases between. CDR3 protein: CASRTTTLSGSTDTQYF. The CDR3 region has the DNA TGTGCCAGCAGAACAACAACCTTGTCAGGCAGCACAGATACGCAGTATTTT.